This entry lists 6 T cell receptor beta chains sequenced from one sample in a study of brain metastases from non-small cell lung cancer. Here immunoSEQ multiplex PCR was the method, and the copy in TCRdb shows in-frame clones only, minus some. The table records 1,200 or so clones, nearly 90% of them present only once. The sequenced material came from primary lung tumor tissue. Receptors originate from a donor aged 40 or older with non-small cell lung cancer.

This clone was seen only once. The J gene is TRBJ2-6, the V gene TRBV18; D is ambiguous. Trimming removed 2 bases at V and 0 bases at J, with 5 bases between. The CDR3 has 15 amino acids. In germline, CDR1 is KGHSH, CDR2 LQKENI. CDR3 in amino acids: CASSPERSGANVLTF. CDR3 DNA: TGTGCCAGCTCACCAGAGCGCTCTGGGGCCAACGTCCTGACTTTC.

This chain links TRBV5-8 with TRBJ2-2; D may be TRBD2 (5 bases). The CDR3 has 18 residues. The V end was cut by 0 bases, the J end by 4 bases, with 19 bases between. The germline gives CDR1 SGHTS, CDR2 YDEGEE. Here the CDR3 reads CASSLGAVFSRGTGELFF. In DNA form, the CDR3 reads TGTGCCAGCAGCTTGGGAGCGGTGTTTTCCCGCGGCACCGGGGAGCTGTTTTTT.

The chain recombines TRBV2 with TRBJ1-2, with 10 bases that match TRBD1. Germline CDR1 SNHLY, CDR2 FYNNEI. With 6 bases clipped from V and 4 bases from J, the junction kept 8 bases outside the gene matches. This CDR3 spans 15 amino acids. The DNA of the CDR3 is TGTGCCAGCAGAGTAGGGACAGGGGCAGGCTATGGCTACACCTTC. Translated: CASRVGTGAGYGYTF.

This chain uses TRBV6-1 with TRBJ1-1; 7 bases match TRBD1. With V trimmed by 2 bases and J by 5 bases, 5 bases remained unmatched. The CDR3 spans 14 residues. CDR1 is MNHNS, CDR2 SASEGT, per germline. The CDR3 reads CASSERAGGTEAFF. CDR3 DNA: TGTGCCAGCAGTGAACGGGCAGGGGGGACTGAAGCTTTCTTT.

This clone was found once. The rearrangement joins TRBV28 to TRBJ2-2; 8 positions match TRBD1. This CDR3 has 15 residues. J lost 5 bases, V lost 6 bases, and 8 bases had no gene match. The germline V gene has CDR1 MDHEN and CDR2 SYDVKM. The CDR3 coding sequence is TGTGCCAGCAGCCGGGGACAGGCGTTTACCGGGGAGCTGTTTTTT. Translating gives CASSRGQAFTGELFF.

A remark on this clone: One junction end disagrees with the germline gene, perhaps due to a read error. The chain combines TRBV6-1 with TRBJ2-2; D is ambiguous. CDR1 MNHNS and CDR2 SASEGT come from the germline V gene. CDR3 length equals 14 residues. As DNA, the CDR3 is TGTGCCAGCAGTGAAGTCTCCAGCACCGGAGAGCTGTTTTTT. Translated: CASSEVSSTGELFF.